A single T cell receptor beta chain is shown here with its context. Its antigen is not identified. A CD45RA+ naive subset and a CD45RA-negative memory subset were split from CD4+ cells. The CDR3 contains 13 residues. CDR1 is MNHNY and CDR2 is SVGAGI in the germline V gene (reference sequence). V trimming: 5 bases; J trimming: 2 bases; junction bases outside the gene matches: 3. These data belong to a study of shared clonotypes between healthy human individuals. Sorted-subset replicate PCRs used around 0.2 ug DNA, about 30,000 T cell genomes. The protocol was immunoSEQ multiplex PCR, while the TCRdb copy is restricted to in-frame clones and leaves out a portion. Seen here are nearly 750,000 clones, about two thirds observed once, and the top ten hold 1.8%. General observations from the study: What naive subsets generally showed was a larger estimated richness than memory subsets showed. Rarefaction indicated that sorted-subset sequencing remained incomplete although depth was large.

This clonotype was sampled from a woman younger than 45 in good health. The J gene is TRBJ2-7, the V gene TRBV6-6, with TRBD1 identical over 7 bases. The sequenced material came from memory CD4+ T cells sorted from blood. Subset in this sample: CD45RA-negative fraction. In DNA form, the CDR3 reads TGTGCCAGCAGTGACGGGACAGCCTACGAGCAGTACTTC. Protein: CASSDGTAYEQYF.